This entry concerns a single T cell receptor beta chain. No antigen is known for it. No base-level quality is on record; no much larger clone is a single base apart. This specimen belongs to a study of cytomegalovirus exposure and HLA in healthy donors (dated by TCRdb to 2017 to 2019). In terms of the full investigation: According to an earlier analysis of a few hundred of the donors, about 179 million T cells yielded over 100 million unique TCR beta sequences and about 300 Gb of sequence data. About 330 gigabases of sequencing data and around 80 million unique TCR sequences made up an early release that covered 500 to 650 HLA-typed donors. Of the 350 to 450 genotyped donors, roughly 85% fell in the genetic ancestry cluster associated with self-reported Caucasian donors. The study was designed to test whether signatures of past pathogen exposure could be identified by cataloging public T cell receptors. The study profiled the T cell repertoires of hundreds of subjects by immunosequencing and related them to cytomegalovirus serostatus. In addition to the first cohort of around 670 subjects, a separate validation cohort of 130 or so different subjects was used. High-throughput TCR immunosequencing, statistical association of individual TCRs with disease status, and machine learning were combined to predict cytomegalovirus infection status. To study patterns of TCR occurrence, a later analysis re-analyzed previously published TCR beta repertoires from 666 donors and added high-resolution HLA genotyping. Rather than drawing on any new phenotypic data, the later analysis identified candidate immune exposures from TCR beta sequences and the way those sequences occurred across donors. In an earlier analysis of 587 of the donors, high-throughput TCR beta sequencing was used to judge whether each TCR beta V gene segment behaved as functional or pseudogenic. Donor age, sex, ethnicity and CMV serostatus were compiled alongside the repertoire data. Genome-wide SNP genotypes for about 65% of the 666 donors were used in a later genetic analysis, which treated that subset as a discovery cohort. All discovery cohort repertoires had been generated using a single sequencing platform. HLA typing covered class I and class II loci at four-digit resolution. The number of typed donors differed by locus: 629-630 for A, B, C, DRB1 and DQB1; roughly 510 for DQA1; over 600 for DPA1; and roughly 470 for DPB1. Roughly 5 DR-DQ haplotypes were handled as single units for association and clustering, since linkage in the cohort was strong. On average, around 230,000 unique TCR beta nucleotide sequences were sequenced per donor among about 400 genotyped donors of the cohort, with about 17% of those sequences being non-productive. What the research found in general, with its limitations: Immune exposure information for the cohort was limited to CMV serostatus. Three of the identified cytomegalovirus-associated TCR beta chains were confirmed in vitro to be specific for cytomegalovirus antigens. About 15 rarely observed V segments, including chromosome 9 orphons, were excluded from the earlier analysis of about 500 of the donors because counts were too low. In the study, 150 to 200 TCR beta chains were listed as associated with cytomegalovirus. Most CMV-associated TCR beta chains appeared to be HLA-restricted in a later analysis, and the HLA associations seemed to be driven largely by CMV exposure. According to a later analysis, parvovirus B19, influenza, CMV and Epstein-Barr virus appeared linked to several top co-occurrence clusters. Sequencing depth was assumed to be roughly uniform across donors in the presence/absence analyses, though that assumption may not hold. In a later analysis, 16,951 TCR beta sequences were associated with specific HLA alleles at a false discovery rate of 0.05. Most TCR sequences were observed very rarely across donors, whereas some public TCRs were present in many individuals. Correlated functional status among segregating V segments might reflect linkage disequilibrium, but an unknown experimental factor could not be ruled out. Because the 87-base-pair reads could not distinguish some IMGT-functional V segments, including TRBV6-2 and TRBV6-3, those segments were excluded. Broadly in line with IMGT annotations, most TCR beta V segments showed up in productive rearrangements about 87% or about 30% of the time in an earlier analysis of under 700 of the donors. Cytomegalovirus status was reported to be diagnosed by the classifier with high specificity and sensitivity in both the original and validation cohorts. This cohort had only TCR beta chains sequenced, and the lack of alpha or paired-chain data limited which features could be detected. When HLA alleles, especially DR and DQ, strongly co-occurred, TCR associations were difficult to assign to individual alleles. It was suggested by the authors that the approach could potentially be generalized to other disease states and immunological phenotypes. A further reported finding was that TCR beta sequences accurately predicted the HLA-A and HLA-B alleles for most subjects in the first cohort. Compared with equally common non-associated chains, HLA-associated TCR beta chains in a later analysis were more clonally expanded and had lower generation probabilities. Because HLA typing was unavailable for some donors at each locus, only the typed subset was used in association tests. According to a later genetic analysis, donors in an Asian-associated ancestry cluster had fewer N-insertions in productive TCRs than the approximately 710-donor mean. In a later analysis, TCR association rates were found to vary across HLA loci, with the most associated TCRs seen for DRB1 alleles and the fewest for HLA-C alleles. An association between a missense DCLRE1C variant and V-gene and J-gene trimming of TCR beta chains was found in a later genetic analysis and replicated in an independent cohort. A cluster of highly shared sequence variants was judged likely to represent a technical artifact of the sequencing pipeline.

The CDR3 contains 16 residues, cysteine and phenylalanine counted. The retained sequence is limited to the CDR3, 48 bases, with the frame set at the first base. Via the germline V gene, CDR1 is SGHVS and CDR2 FNYEAQ. Ends trimmed: V by 5 bases, J by 6 bases; bases unmatched to a gene: 8. Receptors were amplified or captured by the immunoSEQ multiplex PCR assay. A mixture of 60 forward primers for TCR Vbeta segments and 13 reverse primers for TCR Jbeta segments was used in the multiplex PCR. A multiplex PCR assay on genomic DNA amplified the CDR3 region of rearranged TCR beta genes. The Illumina HiSeq System was used to sequence the amplified TCR beta libraries as 87-base-pair reads. In the original analysis: A later analysis counted about 82 million unique TCR beta chains across the 550 to 750 repertoires, and some 11 million of these chains were shared by at least two donors. To remove PCR and sequencing errors, raw reads were error-corrected and collapsed into unique sequences using a nearest-neighbor algorithm that merged closely related sequences. Alignment of CDR3 sequences to IMGT reference sequences was used to assign V, D and J gene segments. For a sequence to be retained, at least a six-nucleotide match to both a V gene segment and a J gene segment was required. A rearrangement was called productive if the CDR3 had no stop codons and remained in frame with V and J, and every other rearrangement was called non-productive. CDR3 was defined by IMGT convention, running from the second conserved V-encoded cysteine to the conserved J-encoded phenylalanine. The earlier analysis of 500 to 750 of the donors excluded any sequence lacking an unambiguous match to a single V gene segment. In an earlier analysis of a few hundred of the donors, V segments were called functional above 56.7% productive rearrangements and were called segregating when the between-donor standard deviation exceeded 5%. A statistical classification framework was built to diagnose cytomegalovirus status from the catalog of TCR beta chain sequences. In a later analysis, TCR nucleotide sequences were compared against IMGT/GENE-DB human TR gene sequences so that V and J genes could be assigned. The TCRdist pipeline was used in a later analysis to assign CDR3 sequences and most-parsimonious VDJ recombination scenarios. A later analysis defined each TCR beta chain by its CDR3 amino acid sequence plus V-gene family, and excluded reads lacking a unique V-gene family. As a way to deal with suspected cross-contamination and a sequencing artifact, a later analysis dropped over 550 nucleotide sequences that were highly shared and had low generation probability. In a later analysis, a clonal expansion index was calculated for each public chain from normalized within-repertoire ranks of inferred template counts. In a later analysis, generation probabilities were computed with a VDJ recombination model fitted to out-of-frame rearrangements, and the resulting probabilities were checked against IGoR. In a later analysis, hypergeometric tests were used to score TCR-TCR, TCR-HLA and TCR-CMV co-occurrence, with a repertoire-size bias correction applied to TCR pairs. A later analysis estimated false discovery rates by permuting HLA or CMV assignments 20 times. In a later analysis, co-occurring TCRs were grouped using DBSCAN, with TCRdist sequence similarity added in when clustering inside HLA-allele-positive subsets. Repertoires with fewer than 30,000 or more than 120,000 public chains were left out of co-occurrence clustering, as were about five repertoires with anomalous nucleotide sharing. TCRdb stores this immuneACCESS table with in-frame sequences only. Part of the clones is absent; in the studies checked, under half of the shortfall reflects unresolved V genes, and no reason is known for the rest. V and J calls and clone size are copied from that table; D and trimming were computed from the DNA. This sample comprises about 140,000 clones, approximately 8.9% of them detected only once. 6.5% to 9% of the sample goes to the ten largest clones.

In total, 630 or so healthy bone marrow donors made up the cohort. At the time of sampling, every cohort member was nominally healthy, though immune exposures that went unrecorded were likely present. The donor tested CMV seropositive, placing the donor among the 289 seropositive members of the cohort. A peripheral blood sample was collected from each donor, and TCR beta sequencing was performed on peripheral blood mononuclear cells. Genomic DNA extraction from the blood cell samples was performed with the Qiagen DNeasy Blood Extraction Kit. The chain is assembled from TRBV7-6 and TRBJ2-2; the junction holds 11 bases that match TRBD1. Specimen: PBMCs. The TCR originated in a woman aged 40-49 years in good health and CMV-seropositive. The nucleotide sequence is TGTGCCAGCAGCGCCCGGCCGGGACAGGGGGCCGGGGAGCTGTTTTTT. It codes for CASSARPGQGAGELFF.